This TCR beta chain is drawn from a study of beta chain features in type 1 diabetes. Per germline, CDR1 SGHVS and CDR2 FQNEAQ. The CDR3 runs to 15 residues. V lost 5 bases and J lost 2, with 15 bases in between. Reverse transcribing all isolated RNA meant expressed TCRB transcripts were sequenced. Using immunoSEQ multiplex PCR, the repertoire was profiled, and TCRdb retains in-frame clones only, with some absent. The profile shows under 800,000 clones, 15% to 19% of them singletons. This receptor was taken from a man younger than 30 in good health. The sequencing sample was made of naive CD4+ T cells from blood. The chain carries TRBV7-8 and TRBJ1-1; perhaps TRBD1 as D (6 bases). CDR3: CASSGGQDSNTEAFF. CDR3 nucleotides: TGTGCCAGCAGCGGGGGACAAGACTCCAACACTGAAGCTTTCTTT.